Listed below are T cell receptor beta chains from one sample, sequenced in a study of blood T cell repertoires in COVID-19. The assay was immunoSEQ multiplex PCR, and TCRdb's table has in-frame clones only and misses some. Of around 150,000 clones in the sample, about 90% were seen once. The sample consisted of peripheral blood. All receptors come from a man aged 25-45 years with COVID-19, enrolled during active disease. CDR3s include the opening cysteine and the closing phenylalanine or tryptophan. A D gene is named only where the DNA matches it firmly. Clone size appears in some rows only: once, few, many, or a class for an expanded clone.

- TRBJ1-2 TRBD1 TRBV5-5 TGTGCCAGCAGCTTGGAACAGGGGGCCGGCTATGGCTACACCTTC CASSLEQGAGYGYTF
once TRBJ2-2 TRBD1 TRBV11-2 TGTGCCAGCAGGCTGACAGGGGTGCACACCGGGGAGCTGTTTTTT CASRLTGVHTGELFF
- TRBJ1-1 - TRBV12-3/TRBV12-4 TGTGCCAGCACCACGTGGGGGGGCACTGAAGCTTTCTTT CASTTWGGTEAFF
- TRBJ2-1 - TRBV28 TGTGCCAGCAGCAACGGGGTAGCGGATAATGAGCAGTTCTTC CASSNGVADNEQFF
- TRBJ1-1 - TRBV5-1 TGCGCCAGCAGCTTTGGTATCAGTGGGGCAGCTGAAGCTTTCTTT CASSFGISGAAEAFF
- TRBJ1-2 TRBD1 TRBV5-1 TGCGCCAGCAGCCCTCAGGGGGCTAACTATGGCTACACCTTC CASSPQGANYGYTF
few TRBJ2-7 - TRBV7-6 TGTGCCAGCAGCTTAGGGGCCAGCTCCTACGAGCAGTACTTC CASSLGASSYEQYF
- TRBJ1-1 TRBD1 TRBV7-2 TGTGCCAGCAGCGCCCGACAGGGGGCTTACGCGGGAGCTTTCTTT CASSARQGAYAGAFF
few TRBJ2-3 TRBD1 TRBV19 TGTGCCAGTAGTATCGGGACAGGGATCATCACTCTGGGTACGCAGTATTTT CASSIGTGIITLGTQYF
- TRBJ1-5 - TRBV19 TGTGCCAGTAGTATAGATAGCAGCCCCCAGCATTTT CASSIDSSPQHF
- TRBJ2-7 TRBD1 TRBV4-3 TGCGCCAGCAGCCCAACCGGGACAGGGGGGTTATACGAGCAGTACTTC CASSPTGTGGLYEQYF
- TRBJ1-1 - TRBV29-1 TGCAGCGTTCAACCGACAGCCCTGAACACTGAAGCTTTCTTT CSVQPTALNTEAFF
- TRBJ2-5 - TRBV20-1 TGCAGTGCTAGAGGAGGGGAGACCCAGTACTTC CSARGGETQYF
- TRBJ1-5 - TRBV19 TGTGCCAGTAGTATAGATCTTGATCAGCCCCAGCATTTT CASSIDLDQPQHF
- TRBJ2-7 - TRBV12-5 TGTGCTAGTGGTTTATTAAACCGGGACGAGCAGTACTTC CASGLLNRDEQYF
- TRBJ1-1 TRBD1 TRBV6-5 TGTGCCATATACGGTCATGACAGGGGGCGTACTGAAGCTTTCTTT CAIYGHDRGRTEAFF
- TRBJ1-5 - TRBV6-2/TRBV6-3 TGTGCCAGCAGTTACGATCCCTTATCGACAGGACCTTTCAATCAGCCCCAGCATTTT CASSYDPLSTGPFNQPQHF
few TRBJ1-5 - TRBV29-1 TGCAGCGTTGGCGGCGACAGTTACAGCAATCAGCCCCAGCATTTT CSVGGDSYSNQPQHF
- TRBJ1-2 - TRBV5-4 TGTGCCAGCAGCTTGGACACCCAGAACTATGGCTACACCTTC CASSLDTQNYGYTF
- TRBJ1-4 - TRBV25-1 TGTGCCAGCAGTGACAGGGCAACTAATGAAAAACTGTTTTTT CASSDRATNEKLFF
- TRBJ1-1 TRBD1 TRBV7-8 TGTGCCACATACCGACAGGGAGGTAGCACTGAAGCTTTCTTT CATYRQGGSTEAFF
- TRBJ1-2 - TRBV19 TGTGCCAGTAGTTTGCAGTATGATGGCTACACCTTC CASSLQYDGYTF
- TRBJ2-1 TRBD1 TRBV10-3 TGTGCCATCAGTGAGTCGGGGGCTTATAGTACGGGACAGGGCCACAATGAGCAGTTCTTC CAISESGAYSTGQGHNEQFF
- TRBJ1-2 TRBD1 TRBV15 TGTGCCACCAGCAGTGAGGACAGGGACTACACCTTC CATSSEDRDYTF
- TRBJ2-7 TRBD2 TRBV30 TGTGCCTGGAGTGTCAGCGGGACCGAGCAGTACTTC CAWSVSGTEQYF
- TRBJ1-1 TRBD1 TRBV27 TGTGCCAGCAGCATTGGGACAGGGAATTCTATGAACACTGAAGCTTTCTTT CASSIGTGNSMNTEAFF
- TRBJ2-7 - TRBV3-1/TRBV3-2 TGTGCCAGCAGCCAAGAGGGGGCAGTTTCCAACGAGCAGTACTTC CASSQEGAVSNEQYF
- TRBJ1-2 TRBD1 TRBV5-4 TGTGCCAGCAGCGCGCGCATCTTTGGACAGGGTCGCGGCTACACCTTC CASSARIFGQGRGYTF
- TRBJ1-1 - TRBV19 TGTGCCAGTAGTCCGGGGAACACTGAAGCTTTCTTT CASSPGNTEAFF
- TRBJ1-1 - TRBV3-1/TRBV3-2 TGTGCCAGCAGCCGCCAGGAGAACACTGAAGCTTTCTTT CASSRQENTEAFF
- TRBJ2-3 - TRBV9 TGTGCCAGCAGCGTAGGGAGGGGGGGCCAAACAGATACGCAGTATTTT CASSVGRGGQTDTQYF
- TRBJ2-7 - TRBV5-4 TGTGCCAGCAGCCCTGTTTCAGTCATGAACGAGCAGTACTTC CASSPVSVMNEQYF
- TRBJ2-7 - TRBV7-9 TGTGCCAGCAGCTTAGGATGGACTTCCTCCTACGAGCAGTACTTC CASSLGWTSSYEQYF
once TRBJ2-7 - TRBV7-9 TGTGCCAGCAGCTTAACATTGGGGCCCTACGAGCAGTACTTC CASSLTLGPYEQYF
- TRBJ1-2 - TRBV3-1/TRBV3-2 TGTGCCAGCAGCCACGGGGCTAACTATGGCTACACCTTC CASSHGANYGYTF
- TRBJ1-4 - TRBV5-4 TGTGCCAGCAGCTTGGAAGGGGCCTCTAAAAATGAAAAACTGTTTTTT CASSLEGASKNEKLFF
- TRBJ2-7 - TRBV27 TGTGCCAGCAGTTTACGCGGGCCCTACGAGCAGTACTTC CASSLRGPYEQYF
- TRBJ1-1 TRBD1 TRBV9 TGTGCCAGCAGCGCCCCGGGACAGGGTTTGGACACTGAAGCTTTCTTT CASSAPGQGLDTEAFF
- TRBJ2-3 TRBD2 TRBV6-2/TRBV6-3 TGTGCCAGCAGTACGAATATACTAGCGGGTGATCCCACAGATACGCAGTATTTT CASSTNILAGDPTDTQYF
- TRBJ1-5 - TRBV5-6 TGTGCCAGCAGCTTGTACTCTTCGAGGTCAGTTGTGGGCAATCAGCCCCAGCATTTT CASSLYSSRSVVGNQPQHF
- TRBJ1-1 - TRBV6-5 TGTGCCAGCAGTTACACCCCAGACAGTAGCACTGAAGCTTTCTTT CASSYTPDSSTEAFF
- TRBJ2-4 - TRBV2 TGTGCCAGCAGTGAGGGGGGAATAGCCAAAAACATTCAGTACTTC CASSEGGIAKNIQYF
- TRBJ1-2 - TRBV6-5 TGTGCCAGCAGTTACTCGGCCCAGGCATGGGGCTACACCTTC CASSYSAQAWGYTF
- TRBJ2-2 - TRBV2 TGTGCCAGCAGTGAAGCTTATTCCGGGGAGCTGTTTTTT CASSEAYSGELFF